This entry lists 20 T cell receptor beta chains sequenced from one sample in a study of somatic mutations in cytotoxic T cells in rheumatoid arthritis. Assay: immunoSEQ multiplex PCR; the TCRdb copy retains only in-frame clones and omits some. Among thousands of clones listed, approximately 70% were seen once. Material for sequencing was CD8+ T cells sorted from blood. These receptors were obtained from a man aged 35-49 years in good health.

This clone came up a few times. The chain recombines TRBV4-1 with TRBJ1-2; 7 nucleotides align to TRBD1. Germline V lookup: CDR1 MGHRA, CDR2 YSYEKL. V trimming: 2 bases; J trimming: 0 bases; junction bases outside the gene matches: 3. The CDR3 runs to 15 residues. DNA for the CDR3: TGCGCCAGCAGCCAATATGGACAGGCTAACTATGGCTACACCTTC. It encodes CASSQYGQANYGYTF.

The V gene is TRBV6-6, the J gene TRBJ2-3; 8 nucleotides line up with TRBD2. Germline V gives CDR1 MNHNY, CDR2 SVGAGI (reference sequence). The CDR3 is 16 residues long. V was clipped by 5 bases and J by 3 bases; unmatched bases: 10. CDR3 sequence reads: CASSAYERGFTDTQYF. CDR3 DNA: TGTGCCAGCAGTGCCTATGAGCGGGGGTTTACAGATACGCAGTATTTT.

This clone has only one observation. This rearrangement joins TRBV27 to TRBJ2-7; D gene ambiguous. CDR3 length: 14 amino acids. V was cut by 2 bases and J by 2 bases, with 10 bases left in between. Germline assignment: CDR1 MNHEY and CDR2 SMNVEV (reference sequence). The CDR3 reads CASSLIGDPYEQYF. CDR3 nucleotides: TGTGCCAGCAGTTTAATAGGTGACCCCTACGAGCAGTACTTC.

This rearrangement joins TRBV4-1 to TRBJ2-7; tentative D call: TRBD2 (5 bases). This CDR3 comprises 15 residues. V lost 0 bases, J lost 3 bases, and 12 bases lay in between. Germline V gene lookup returns CDR1 MGHRA and CDR2 YSYEKL. The CDR3 loop reads CASSQDGMSYYEQYV. CDR3 DNA: TGCGCCAGCAGCCAAGACGGGATGTCCTACTACGAGCAGTACGTC.

The V call is TRBV19, the J call TRBJ2-7; D remains unclear. V lost 1 base to trimming and J lost 3 bases, with 4 bases between them. This CDR3 contains 12 residues. Germline CDR1 is LNHDA and CDR2 is SQIVND (reference sequence). This CDR3 is CASSIGSYEQYV. CDR3 coding DNA: TGTGCCAGTAGTATAGGAAGCTACGAGCAGTACGTC.

On this clone: Relative to the germline gene, one junction end is altered; a read error may explain this. The V gene is TRBV9, the J gene TRBJ1-5; a weak D match, TRBD1 (5 bases). The CDR3 loop spans 14 amino acids. CDR1 SGDLS and CDR2 YYNGEE come from the germline V gene. The CDR3 nucleotides read TGTGCCAGCAGCTCCTGGGACCGCAATCAGCTCCAGCATTTT. Protein sequence: CASSSWDRNQLQHF.

The V call is TRBV7-8, the J call TRBJ2-5; TRBD1 might be the D (6 bases). The length of the CDR3 is 15 residues. The germline V gene encodes CDR1 SGHVS and CDR2 FQNEAQ. V lost 1 base and J 4 bases, leaving 13 bases between the germline ends. This CDR3 is CASSLETGLIETQYF. The CDR3 coding sequence is TGTGCCAGCAGCTTAGAAACAGGGCTAATAGAGACCCAGTACTTC.

The V and J genes are TRBV7-8 and TRBJ2-1; TRBD1 aligns across 11 bases. CDR3 length: 15 residues. Trimming cost V 7 bases and J 4 bases; bases outside gene matches: 6. Germline V CDR1 and CDR2: SGHVS, FQNEAQ. The CDR3 DNA is TGTGCCAGCACCCAGGACAGGGGGCTGTACAATGAGCAGTTCTTC. As protein: CASTQDRGLYNEQFF.

This clone was found a few times. This rearrangement joins TRBV9 to TRBJ1-1; 7 bases are a match to TRBD1. V lost 3 bases to trimming and J lost 6 bases; unmatched junction nucleotides: 2. This CDR3 has 12 residues. The germline CDR1 and CDR2 sequences are SGDLS and YYNGEE. CDR3 residues: CASSAGQAEAFF. Here the CDR3 DNA reads TGTGCCAGCAGCGCCGGACAGGCTGAAGCTTTCTTT.

The V gene is TRBV10-3, the J gene TRBJ2-1; 7 bases are shared with TRBD2. With V trimmed by 5 bases and J by 5 bases, 0 bases remained unmatched. This CDR3 is 12 amino acids long. The germline V gene encodes CDR1 ENHRY and CDR2 SYGVKD. Here the CDR3 DNA reads TGTGCCATCAGTAGCGGGAACAATGAGCAGTTCTTC. This gives the protein CAISSGNNEQFF.

The gene calls are TRBV27 and TRBJ2-7; D may correspond to TRBD1 or TRBD2 (6 bases each). V was clipped by 8 bases and J by 0 bases, with 14 bases between them. Germline CDR1 reads MNHEY; CDR2 reads SMNVEV (reference sequence). CDR3 length: 14 residues. The CDR3 region is CASSRGESSYEQYF. The CDR3 DNA reads as TGTGCCAGCTCTAGGGGGGAAAGCTCCTACGAGCAGTACTTC.

The chain recombines TRBV5-5 with TRBJ1-1; D not certain. With 0 bases removed from V and 4 bases from J, the gap between germline ends came to 13 bases. Germline CDR1 reads SGHKS; CDR2 reads YYEKEE (reference sequence). There are 15 residues in the CDR3. The CDR3 bases are TGTGCCAGCAGCTTGGAGTGGGTATTGAGCACTGAAGCTTTCTTT. Translating it yields CASSLEWVLSTEAFF.

The chain couples TRBV7-2 to TRBJ1-2; 7 nucleotides line up with TRBD1. From germline, CDR1 is SGHTA and CDR2 FQGNSA. This CDR3 region has 13 residues. V dropped 5 bases and J dropped 4; count of bases not matched to a gene: 4. The CDR3 is CASSPGQSYGYTF. DNA of the CDR3: TGTGCCAGCAGCCCGGGACAGAGCTATGGCTACACCTTC.

V is TRBV4-2 and J is TRBJ2-3; a possible D gene is TRBD2 (5 bases). The germline CDR1 and CDR2 sequences are LGHNA and YNFKEQ. This CDR3 has 18 residues. With 2 bases removed from V and 4 bases from J, the gap between germline ends came to 22 bases. The CDR3 protein is CASSQPIFTRIYADTQYF. As DNA, the CDR3 is TGTGCCAGCAGCCAACCAATTTTTACTAGAATTTACGCAGATACGCAGTATTTT.

The chain has TRBV11-1 and TRBJ1-5, with 8 bases that match TRBD1. CDR3 length equals 13 residues. Germline V gives CDR1 SGHAT, CDR2 FQDESV (reference sequence). After removal of 4 bases from V and 7 bases from J, the junction contained 3 bases not matched to a gene. Here the CDR3 DNA reads TGTGCCAGCAGCTCGACAGGGGAGCAGCCCCAGCATTTT. Residues: CASSSTGEQPQHF.

In its sample, this clone was seen a few times. The chain joins TRBV19 to TRBJ2-1; no definite D call. In germline, CDR1 is LNHDA, CDR2 SQIVND (reference sequence). With 1 base removed from V and 10 bases from J, the gap between germline ends came to 14 bases. This CDR3 is 14 amino acids long. The CDR3 coding sequence is TGTGCCAGTAGTATAGGTGGATTTGGACGCGAGCAGTTCTTC. Translation: CASSIGGFGREQFF.

The table lists this clone with a few counts. This sample also contains other DNA sequences that code for the same CDR3. DNA of the CDR3: TGTGCCAGCAGCACTAGCGGCTACGAGCAGTACTTC. This sequence encodes CASSTSGYEQYF. The chain carries TRBV5-4 and TRBJ2-7, with 8 positions matching TRBD2. This CDR3 spans 12 amino acids. With V trimmed by 4 bases and J by 3 bases, 0 bases remained unmatched. Germline assignment: CDR1 SGHNT and CDR2 YYREEE (reference sequence).

This clone occurred a few times. The chain carries TRBV9 and TRBJ1-1; 11 nucleotides match TRBD1. J lost 0 bases, V lost 2 bases, and 9 bases had no gene match. Looked up from germline, CDR1 is SGDLS and CDR2 is YYNGEE. The CDR3 loop spans 18 amino acids. CDR3 bases: TGTGCCAGCAGCGTGCACGGCGGGACAGGGGGGATGAACACTGAAGCTTTCTTT. Its translation: CASSVHGGTGGMNTEAFF.

The chain employs TRBV13 and TRBJ2-1, with D possibly TRBD2 on 6 matching bases. The CDR3 covers 11 residues. V lost 0 bases, J lost 14 bases, and 8 bases lay in between. Germline V gene lookup returns CDR1 PRHDT and CDR2 FYEKMQ (reference sequence). Written as DNA, the CDR3 is TGTGCCAGCAGCTTAGGGGGGAGGAAGTTCTTC. Its protein is CASSLGGRKFF.

Turning to this clone: This same CDR3 is encoded by further DNA sequences in the sample. The V gene is TRBV11-2, the J gene TRBJ2-7; a weak D match, TRBD2 (5 bases). Germline V gene data show CDR1 as SGHAT and CDR2 as FQNNGV. Trimming left V 0 bases short and J 4 bases short, with 7 bases between. The CDR3 is made up of 13 amino acids. The chain's CDR3 is CASSLEPGYEQYF. The CDR3 DNA reads as TGTGCCAGCAGCTTAGAGCCGGGGTACGAGCAGTACTTC.